Listed below are T cell receptor beta chains from one sample, sequenced in a study of T cell repertoires in cytomegalovirus infection. TCRdb processed the reads anew with MiXCR; each CDR3 protein has one entry. The table lists 100,000 to 150,000 distinct CDR3 sequences, more than 7% of them singletons. Sequences were obtained from PBMCs. The origin of the receptors is a human donor in good health (CMV status not recorded). Some clones in this sample may be carry-over from other donors' samples. The CDR3 runs from the conserved cysteine through the conserved F or W. A D gene is named only where the DNA matches it firmly. Not all rows give a size; the values are once, few, many and, for expanded clones, a class.

D: NA; J: TRBJ2-7; size: NA; V: TRBV29-1; CDR3: CSVGNSYEQYF; DNA: TGCAGCGTGGGGAACAGCTACGAGCAGTACTTC
D: NA; J: TRBJ1-5; size: many; V: TRBV7-6; CDR3: CASSLGAASNQPQHF; DNA: TGTGCCAGCAGCTTAGGGGCCGCTAGCAATCAGCCCCAGCATTTT
D: NA; J: TRBJ1-2; size: many; V: TRBV7-2; CDR3: CASSPQTYGYTF; DNA: TGTGCCAGCAGCCCGCAGACATATGGCTACACCTTC
D: NA; J: TRBJ1-1; size: many; V: TRBV28; CDR3: CASSLPPRGGTEAFF; DNA: TGTGCCAGCAGTCTACCCCCCAGGGGAGGGACTGAAGCTTTCTTT
D: NA; J: TRBJ2-3; size: many; V: TRBV7-2; CDR3: CASSLAQGLTDTQYF; DNA: TGTGCCAGCAGCTTAGCACAGGGTCTCACAGATACGCAGTATTTT
D: NA; J: TRBJ2-1; size: many; V: TRBV6-2/TRBV6-3; CDR3: CASSYTGRGPRGNEQFF; DNA: TGTGCCAGCAGTTACACGGGGCGGGGGCCCCGTGGTAATGAGCAGTTCTTC
D: TRBD1; J: TRBJ1-1; size: many; V: TRBV28; CDR3: CASSSPRGLGTEAFF; DNA: TGTGCCAGCAGTTCCCCTAGGGGGCTCGGCACTGAAGCTTTCTTT
D: NA; J: TRBJ2-1; size: few; V: TRBV29-1; CDR3: CSVGPGSYNEQFF; DNA: TGCAGCGTGGGACCAGGCTCCTACAATGAGCAGTTCTTC
D: NA; J: TRBJ2-2; size: NA; V: TRBV7-2; CDR3: CASSSRQPNTVGLFF; DNA: TGTGCCAGCAGCTCTCGACAGCCAAACACCGTGGGGCTGTTTTTT
D: NA; J: TRBJ2-6; size: many; V: TRBV6-5; CDR3: CASSYRTIGSGANVLTF; DNA: TGTGCCAGCAGTTACCGGACCATAGGAAGCGGGGCCAACGTCCTGACTTTC
D: NA; J: TRBJ2-3; size: few; V: TRBV29-1; CDR3: CSLGQGRADTQYF; DNA: TGCAGCCTGGGGCAGGGGAGGGCAGATACGCAGTATTTT
D: NA; J: TRBJ1-2; size: many; V: TRBV20-1; CDR3: CSASGRNYGYTF; DNA: TGCAGTGCTTCGGGTCGTAACTATGGCTACACCTTC
D: TRBD2; J: TRBJ2-1; size: NA; V: TRBV11-2; CDR3: CASSLRGLAGGPIYNEQFF; DNA: TGTGCCAGCAGCTTAAGAGGACTAGCGGGGGGGCCGATCTACAATGAGCAGTTCTTC
D: NA; J: TRBJ1-3; size: NA; V: TRBV7-2; CDR3: CDSSQSSGNTIYF; DNA: TGTGACAGCAGTCAGTCCTCTGGAAACACAATATATTTT
D: NA; J: TRBJ1-2; size: many; V: TRBV19; CDR3: CANEGGFGYTF; DNA: TGTGCCAATGAAGGGGGTTTCGGCTACACCTTC
D: NA; J: TRBJ1-2; size: many; V: TRBV28; CDR3: CASSLNDYGYTF; DNA: TGTGCCAGCAGTTTAAACGACTATGGCTACACCTTC
D: TRBD2; J: TRBJ2-3; size: NA; V: TRBV4-2; CDR3: CASSQKLAGTDTQYF; DNA: TGTGCCAGCAGCCAAAAACTAGCGGGGACAGATACGCAGTATTTT
D: NA; J: TRBJ2-5; size: NA; V: TRBV29-1; CDR3: CSVEDKGQETQYF; DNA: TGCAGCGTTGAAGATAAGGGGCAAGAGACCCAGTACTTC
D: NA; J: TRBJ2-3; size: many; V: TRBV4-1; CDR3: CASSQDGDSAFTDTQYF; DNA: TGCGCCAGCAGCCAAGATGGAGACAGTGCGTTCACAGATACGCAGTATTTT
D: NA; J: TRBJ2-7; size: few; V: TRBV28; CDR3: CASSSSSKQYF; DNA: TGTGCCAGCAGCTCCAGCTCTAAGCAGTACTTC
D: TRBD1; J: TRBJ1-2; size: many; V: TRBV12-5; CDR3: CASVEGARSYGYTF; DNA: TGTGCTAGTGTGGAGGGGGCGCGGAGCTATGGCTACACCTTC
D: NA; J: TRBJ2-1; size: many; V: TRBV7-8; CDR3: CASSLVWPPSYNEQFF; DNA: TGTGCCAGCAGCTTAGTTTGGCCCCCTTCCTACAATGAGCAGTTCTTC
D: NA; J: TRBJ2-4; size: few; V: TRBV5-1; CDR3: CASSLVRDHRNIQYF; DNA: TGCGCCAGCAGCTTGGTCAGGGATCATAGAAACATTCAGTACTTC
D: NA; J: TRBJ1-2; size: many; V: TRBV7-2; CDR3: CASSSQGPANYGYTF; DNA: TGTGCCAGCAGCTCCCAGGGGCCCGCTAACTATGGCTACACCTTC
D: TRBD1; J: TRBJ1-2; size: many; V: TRBV7-2; CDR3: CASSARDRDSGGYTF; DNA: TGTGCCAGCAGCGCAAGGGACAGGGACTCTGGTGGCTACACCTTC
D: NA; J: TRBJ1-5; size: NA; V: TRBV10-2; CDR3: CASSVAETSNQPQHF; DNA: TGCGCCAGCAGTGTCGCGGAGACGAGCAATCAGCCCCAGCATTTT
D: NA; J: TRBJ2-7; size: many; V: TRBV7-3; CDR3: CASSLNGIEQYF; DNA: TGTGCCAGCAGCTTAAACGGGATCGAGCAGTACTTC
D: TRBD1; J: TRBJ2-1; size: many; V: TRBV6-1; CDR3: CASSETLDRRGSYNEQFF; DNA: TGTGCCAGCAGTGAAACACTGGACAGGCGAGGCTCCTACAATGAGCAGTTCTTC
D: NA; J: TRBJ2-5; size: NA; V: TRBV24-1; CDR3: CATSDPGDQGETQYF; DNA: TGTGCCACCAGTGATCCCGGGGATCAGGGAGAGACCCAGTACTTC
D: NA; J: TRBJ1-5; size: many; V: TRBV6-6; CDR3: CASTTHSNQPQHF; DNA: TGTGCCAGCACGACCCATAGCAATCAGCCCCAGCATTTT
D: TRBD1; J: TRBJ2-1; size: many; V: TRBV12-3/TRBV12-4; CDR3: CASSLRDGQDGFSYNEQFF; DNA: TGTGCCAGCAGTTTAAGGGACGGACAGGACGGGTTCTCCTACAATGAGCAGTTCTTC
D: TRBD1; J: TRBJ1-4; size: many; V: TRBV28; CDR3: CASSSQGATANEKLFF; DNA: TGTGCCAGCAGTTCTCAGGGGGCGACGGCTAATGAAAAACTGTTTTTT
D: NA; J: TRBJ2-3; size: many; V: TRBV12-5; CDR3: CASGLVRADTQYF; DNA: TGTGCTAGTGGTTTGGTACGGGCAGATACGCAGTATTTT
D: NA; J: TRBJ1-3; size: many; V: TRBV28; CDR3: CASTPTRAGNTIYF; DNA: TGTGCCAGCACCCCGACAAGGGCTGGAAACACCATATATTTT
D: NA; J: TRBJ2-3; size: many; V: TRBV7-2; CDR3: CASSLTGGRTDTQYF; DNA: TGTGCCAGCAGCCTGACCGGGGGCCGCACAGATACGCAGTATTTT
D: NA; J: TRBJ2-7; size: NA; V: TRBV5-1; CDR3: CASSVDEIYEQYF; DNA: TGCGCCAGCAGCGTAGACGAAATCTACGAGCAGTACTTC